The 17 T cell receptor beta chains listed next were all sequenced from one sample in a study of graft-versus-host responses after intestinal transplantation. Antigens of these TCRs are unknown. Method: immunoSEQ multiplex PCR; TCRdb's copy keeps in-frame clones and lacks some. The repertoire includes about 86,000 clones, about 87% of them detected once, and approximately 0.28% sits in the top ten. The material sequenced was unstimulated CD4+ T cells sorted from spleen or lymph node cells, taken before transplant. Receptor source: a human donor who was the organ donor for an intestinal transplant.

This sequence joins TRBV7-9 and TRBJ2-1, with 10 bases fitting TRBD2. V lost 1 base and J lost 6; bases outside the gene matches: 6. The V gene's germline CDR1 is SEHNR and CDR2 FQNEAQ (reference sequence). CDR3 length: 16 residues. CDR3 nucleotide sequence: TGTGCCAGCAGCTTAGATCGGTCTAGCGGGAGCAATGAGCAGTTCTTC. Encoded protein: CASSLDRSSGSNEQFF.

The rearrangement joins TRBV6-1 to TRBJ1-3, with unresolved D. Germline loops: CDR1 MNHNS, CDR2 SASEGT. The V end lost 5 bases, the J end lost 0 bases, and 11 bases lay between the germline ends. This CDR3 has 15 amino acids. The CDR3 reads CASSPTVISGNTIYF. For the CDR3, the DNA is TGTGCCAGCAGTCCCACGGTGATCTCTGGAAACACCATATATTTT.

The chain uses TRBV5-4 and TRBJ1-2, with D possibly TRBD1 on 6 matching bases. CDR1 is SGHNT and CDR2 is YYREEE in the germline V gene (reference sequence). The ends were cut back, 0 bases at V and 4 bases at J, with 10 bases in the middle. CDR3 length: 14 amino acids. The CDR3 spells CASSLGQDLYGYTF. The CDR3 nucleotides read TGTGCCAGCAGCTTGGGACAGGACCTCTATGGCTACACCTTC.

This chain uses TRBV6-5 with TRBJ2-3, with D maybe TRBD1 (5 bases). V lost 2 bases to trimming and J lost 2 bases, with 11 bases between them. CDR3 size: 15 residues. In germline, CDR1 is MNHEY, CDR2 SVGAGI. The DNA of the CDR3 is TGTGCCAGCAGTTACGGTCATGGGGCCACAGATACGCAGTATTTT. It codes for CASSYGHGATDTQYF.

The J gene is TRBJ2-5, the V gene TRBV14, with 7 bases lining up with TRBD1. This CDR3 has 15 residues. Germline V gene data show CDR1 as SGHDN and CDR2 as FVKESK. V was clipped by 4 bases and J by 5 bases; unmatched bases: 10. Written as DNA, the CDR3 is TGTGCCAGCAGCCGGTCGACAGGGATCGTTGAGACCCAGTACTTC. Amino acid sequence: CASSRSTGIVETQYF.

This clone came up a few times. The V and J genes are TRBV25-1 and TRBJ1-2; the D gene is possibly TRBD1 (5 bases). CDR1 and CDR2 from the germline V gene are MGHDK and SYGVNS. V was pared by 9 bases and J by 8 bases, with 13 bases between. This CDR3 comprises 11 residues. The CDR3 bases are TGTGCCAGTCAAAAGGGGTACGGCTACACCTTC. It specifies CASQKGYGYTF.

The chain has TRBV7-2 and TRBJ1-4; D might be TRBD1 (5 bases). CDR1 is SGHTA and CDR2 is FQGNSA in the germline V gene. V was clipped by 4 bases and J by 5 bases, with 8 bases between them. This CDR3 comprises 13 residues. The CDR3 sequence: CASSSQGNEKLFF. Here the CDR3 DNA reads TGTGCCAGCAGCTCCCAGGGAAATGAAAAACTGTTTTTT.

This clone was detected only once. J is TRBJ2-5 and V is TRBV7-9, with 9 positions matching TRBD1. Germline V gives CDR1 SEHNR, CDR2 FQNEAQ (reference sequence). V trimming: 2 bases; J trimming: 3 bases; junction bases outside the gene matches: 4. This CDR3 is built from 15 residues. CDR3 loop: CASSLLDRGKETQYF. CDR3 sequence (DNA): TGTGCCAGCAGCTTATTAGACAGGGGGAAAGAGACCCAGTACTTC.

This clone appeared a single time. The V and J genes are TRBV30 and TRBJ1-1; unclear D gene. CDR1 and CDR2 (germline): GTSNPN, SVGIG (reference sequence). The CDR3 covers 13 residues. V lost 2 bases and J lost 2, with 9 bases in between. CDR3 DNA: TGTGCCTGGAGTTTCCACTTAAACACTGAAGCTTTCTTT. Its protein product is CAWSFHLNTEAFF.

The gene calls are TRBV7-2 and TRBJ1-3; D is unclear. Trimming removed 4 bases from V and 12 bases from J, with 13 bases in between. The CDR3 covers 12 residues. In germline, CDR1 is SGHTA, CDR2 FQGNSA. The CDR3 nucleotides are TGTGCCAGCAGCTCGCACAGAGACGGCATATATTTT. This codes for CASSSHRDGIYF.

The chain recombines TRBV4-3 with TRBJ2-1; 8 nucleotides align to TRBD1. V gave up 4 bases and J gave up 12 bases; unmatched junction bases: 14. CDR1 and CDR2 (germline): LGHNA, YSLEER. CDR3 length equals 15 residues. The CDR3 loop reads CASSPNSRGRTRQFF. The CDR3 DNA reads TGCGCCAGCAGCCCAAATTCCAGGGGGCGGACGAGGCAGTTCTTC.

The chain couples TRBV5-4 to TRBJ1-6; D might be TRBD1 (5 bases). Germline CDR1 reads SGHNT; CDR2 reads YYREEE (reference sequence). Trimming shortened V by 2 bases and J by 10 bases, and 10 bases separated the two germline ends. The CDR3 length is 13 residues. Written as DNA, the CDR3 is TGTGCCAGCAGCTTATCAGGGCCCTCACCCCTCCACTTT. This sequence encodes CASSLSGPSPLHF.

This sequence joins TRBV5-6 and TRBJ1-5; D is ambiguous. V dropped 2 bases and J dropped 5 bases, with 20 bases sitting between them. CDR1 is SGHDT, CDR2 YYEEEE, per germline. CDR3 size: 17 residues. The chain's CDR3 is CASSLTTGISYHQPQHF. The DNA for the CDR3 is TGTGCCAGCAGCTTAACGACGGGTATATCCTACCATCAGCCCCAGCATTTT. The full variable domain, with the rest looked up from reference TRBV5-6 and TRBJ1-5, is DAGVTQSPTHLIKTRGQQVTLRCSPKSGHDTVSWYQQALGQGPQFIFQYYEEEERQRGNFPDRFSGHQFPNYSSELNVNALLLGDSALYLCASSLTTGISYHQPQHFGDGTRLSIL.

The chain combines TRBV6-1 with TRBJ1-2; D gene ambiguous. The ends were cut back, 8 bases at V and 4 bases at J, with 14 bases in the middle. Germline CDR1 and CDR2: MNHNS and SASEGT. This CDR3 contains 13 residues. DNA of the CDR3: TGTGCCAGCCATGTCGAGTACGGCTATGGCTACACCTTC. Encoded protein: CASHVEYGYGYTF.

DNA of the CDR3: TGTGCCAGCAGGCGAGGGTCCGGGGAGCTGTTTTTT. Amino acids: CASRRGSGELFF. V and J are TRBV28 and TRBJ2-2, with a tentative D call TRBD2 (5 bases). Germline V gene data show CDR1 as MDHEN and CDR2 as SYDVKM. V was clipped by 6 bases and J by 6 bases, with 8 bases between them. This CDR3 comprises 12 residues.

This sequence joins TRBV11-2 and TRBJ2-3; a weak D match, TRBD2 (6 bases). CDR3 length equals 15 residues. The V end lost 1 base, the J end lost 2 bases, and 10 bases lay between the germline ends. The germline CDR1 and CDR2 sequences are SGHAT and FQNNGV. This CDR3 reads CASSLGRGPTDTQYF. The DNA for the CDR3 is TGTGCCAGCAGCTTAGGGCGGGGCCCCACAGATACGCAGTATTTT.

This clone came up once. The rearrangement uses TRBV9 and TRBJ1-4, with D possibly being TRBD1 (5 bases). V gave up 3 bases and J gave up 3 bases, with 18 bases separating them. This CDR3 has 17 residues. CDR1 SGDLS and CDR2 YYNGEE come from the germline V gene. Written as DNA, the CDR3 is TGTGCCAGCAGCGGCGGGACCTTCGGGACCTCTAATGAAAAACTGTTTTTT. It translates to CASSGGTFGTSNEKLFF.